This is a list of T cell receptor beta chains from one sample in a study of control samples from healthy donors and cancer patients. Libraries were prepared by immunoSEQ multiplex PCR; TCRdb keeps only in-frame clonotypes and omits some of them. The sample has around 200,000 clones, 90% to 95% seen once. Material: blood. These receptors were taken from a man aged 18-30 years in good health. The CDR3 runs from the conserved cysteine through the conserved F or W. A D gene is named only where the DNA matches it firmly. Rows give clone size only sometimes, using once, few, many, or a class for an expanded clone.

v_gene	d_gene	j_gene	abundance	CDR3nt	CDR3aa
TRBV11-3	-	TRBJ2-2	-	TGTGCCAGCAGCCGGTCCGCGAACACCGGGGAGCTGTTTTTT	CASSRSANTGELFF
TRBV14	-	TRBJ2-1	-	TGTGCCAGCAGCCAGCTCGGCGGGGACTACAATGAGCAGTTCTTC	CASSQLGGDYNEQFF
TRBV4-2	-	TRBJ1-1	-	TGTGCCAGCAGCCAAGATAAGGGGGCTGAAGCTTTCTTT	CASSQDKGAEAFF
TRBV19	-	TRBJ1-2	-	TGTGCCAGTAGTAATGCGGTTCCGGACTATGGCTACACCTTC	CASSNAVPDYGYTF
TRBV28	-	TRBJ2-7	-	TGTGCCAGCAGTTTCCCCCCAGTCTCCTACGAGCAGTACTTC	CASSFPPVSYEQYF
TRBV10-3	-	TRBJ1-5	few	TGTGCCATCAAATCGCAGAGCAATCAGCCCCAGCATTTT	CAIKSQSNQPQHF
TRBV5-6	-	TRBJ2-1	-	TGTGCCAGCAGCTTGGGGCTTGACCTCTACAATGAGCAGTTCTTC	CASSLGLDLYNEQFF
TRBV5-6	-	TRBJ1-2	-	TGTGCCAGCAGCTTGGCAAGGGTGAGGGGCTACACCTTC	CASSLARVRGYTF
TRBV5-1	-	TRBJ2-3	-	TGCGCCAGCAGCTTGAACGGACTCACAGATACGCAGTATTTT	CASSLNGLTDTQYF
TRBV24-1	-	TRBJ2-2	few	TGTGCCACCAGTGATTTTCCCGGGGAGCTGTTTTTT	CATSDFPGELFF
TRBV6-5	TRBD1	TRBJ1-2	-	TGTGCCAGCAGAGACAGGGGGCTTAACTATGGCTACACCTTC	CASRDRGLNYGYTF
TRBV5-1	-	TRBJ2-1	once	TGCGCCAGCAGCTTAGGGGGTGTGAAGAATGAGCAGTTCTTC	CASSLGGVKNEQFF
TRBV28	-	TRBJ1-4	-	TGTGCCAGCAGTTTATTGTCCGCAACTAATGAAAAACTATTTTTT	CASSLLSATNEKLFF
TRBV19	-	TRBJ2-3	once	TGTGCCAGTAGTGAGGGTAGAGATACGCAGTATTTT	CASSEGRDTQYF
TRBV30	-	TRBJ2-3	-	TGTGCCTGGAGTCTCCGGACAGATACGCAGTATTTT	CAWSLRTDTQYF
TRBV2	-	TRBJ2-5	-	TGTGCCAGCAGTAGCAGCCGGGCCGGAGAGACCCAGTACTTC	CASSSSRAGETQYF
TRBV11-2	TRBD1	TRBJ2-3	-	TGTGCCAGCAGCTTCAAGGACAGGGTAACAGATACGCAGTATTTT	CASSFKDRVTDTQYF
TRBV9	TRBD1	TRBJ1-1	-	TGTGCCAGCAGCGACCCAGGGGGCGCGGGAACTGAAGCTTTCTTT	CASSDPGGAGTEAFF
TRBV11-3	-	TRBJ2-5	-	TGTGCCAGCAGCCCAGGTGGAGGGACCCAGTACTTC	CASSPGGGTQYF
TRBV20-1	-	TRBJ2-5	-	TGCAGTGCTAGTTGGGGTCAAGAGACCCAGTACTTC	CSASWGQETQYF
TRBV7-2	-	TRBJ1-1	-	TGTGCCAGCAGCTCCACGGGGTACACTGAAGCTTTCTTT	CASSSTGYTEAFF
TRBV12-5	TRBD1	TRBJ1-6	-	TGTGCTAGTGGTTTTTTCAGAGGTTGGGGACAGGGAAATTCACCCCTCCACTTT	CASGFFRGWGQGNSPLHF
TRBV11-2	-	TRBJ2-2	once	TGTGCCAGCAGCTTGAGAAGGGTGGGACCCGGGGAGCTGTTTTTT	CASSLRRVGPGELFF
TRBV5-1	-	TRBJ1-6	-	TGCGCCAGCAGCTTGGATCAGGGGAGATCACCCCTCCACTTT	CASSLDQGRSPLHF
TRBV3-1/TRBV3-2	-	TRBJ1-2	-	TGTGCCAGCAGCCAAGCAGGTAGAGACAACTATGGCTACACCTTC	CASSQAGRDNYGYTF
TRBV11-1	TRBD1	TRBJ1-2	-	TGTGCCAGCAGCCCGGACAGGACCTATGGCTACACCTTC	CASSPDRTYGYTF
TRBV27	-	TRBJ1-4	-	TGTGCCAGCAGGCCCACAGTAGGGGCAACTAATGAAAAACTGTTTTTT	CASRPTVGATNEKLFF
TRBV29-1	-	TRBJ2-3	-	TGCAGCGCCGAGCGAGATACGCAGTATTTT	CSAERDTQYF
TRBV9	-	TRBJ2-3	-	TGTGCCAGCAGCAGGACGGAACTCACAGATACGCAGTATTTT	CASSRTELTDTQYF
TRBV12-5	-	TRBJ2-5	once	TGTGCTAGTGGTTTCGACCGTCAAGAGACCCAGTACTTC	CASGFDRQETQYF
TRBV7-2	TRBD1	TRBJ1-2	-	TGTGCCAGCAGCTTTGCCGGACAGGGCTATGGCTACACCTTC	CASSFAGQGYGYTF
TRBV5-1	-	TRBJ1-1	once	TGCGCCAGCAGGCTACAGCAGAACACTGAAGCTTTCTTT	CASRLQQNTEAFF
TRBV19	TRBD2	TRBJ2-3	-	TGTGCCAGTAGGAGGACTAGCGGGGGCACAGATACGCAGTATTTT	CASRRTSGGTDTQYF
TRBV18	-	TRBJ1-2	-	TGTGCCAGCTCACCACAGGCAGGGAATGGCTACACCTTC	CASSPQAGNGYTF
TRBV2	TRBD2	TRBJ2-1	-	TGTGCCAGCAGGGCGGGACTAGCGGGCAATGAGCAGTTCTTC	CASRAGLAGNEQFF
TRBV5-1	-	TRBJ1-1	-	TGCGCCAGCAGCTCCGACCGCGCCATGAACACTGAAGCTTTCTTT	CASSSDRAMNTEAFF
TRBV9	-	TRBJ2-1	-	TGTGCCAGCAGCGTAGGGATTAGCAGGGACGGTGAGCAGTTCTTC	CASSVGISRDGEQFF
TRBV4-2	TRBD2	TRBJ2-3	once	TGTGCCAGCAGCCCCCGACTAGCGGGGGACACAGATACGCAGTATTTT	CASSPRLAGDTDTQYF
TRBV3-1/TRBV3-2	TRBD2	TRBJ2-5	-	TGTGCCAGCAGCGGGACTAGCGGGGGTGGGACCCAGTACTTC	CASSGTSGGGTQYF
TRBV7-9	-	TRBJ2-4	-	TGTGCCAGCAGCCCGTTAAACATGCTAGCCAAAAACATTCAGTACTTC	CASSPLNMLAKNIQYF
TRBV25-1	TRBD1	TRBJ1-3	-	TGTGCCAGCAGGACAGGGGCTGGAAACACCATATATTTT	CASRTGAGNTIYF
TRBV15	-	TRBJ2-1	-	TGTGCCACCAGCAGAGATCACTCTGGGTCCTACAATGAGCAGTTCTTC	CATSRDHSGSYNEQFF
TRBV25-1	-	TRBJ1-5	-	TGTGCCAGCAGCCAGCAGGGTAGTGATCAGCCCCAGCATTTT	CASSQQGSDQPQHF
TRBV2	-	TRBJ1-6	-	TGTGCCACCACATTCGGCCCCAAGGGCTCACCCCTCCACTTT	CATTFGPKGSPLHF
TRBV30	-	TRBJ2-7	-	TGTGCCTGGAGCCGGCGGGCCCCCAGCGAGCAGTACTTC	CAWSRRAPSEQYF
TRBV9	TRBD2	TRBJ2-3	-	TGTGCCAGCAGCGGTCAATTGGCGGGGGGAACGCAGTATTTT	CASSGQLAGGTQYF
TRBV6-5	-	TRBJ1-2	-	TGTGCCAGCAGTTACACAAAACAGGCGGGGGGCTATGGCTACACCTTC	CASSYTKQAGGYGYTF
TRBV28	-	TRBJ1-4	-	TGTGCCAGCAGTTTGGAGGGGTATAATGAAAAACTGTTTTTT	CASSLEGYNEKLFF
TRBV18	-	TRBJ1-1	-	TGTGCCAGCTCACGATCCGGGACGACTGAAGCTTTCTTT	CASSRSGTTEAFF
TRBV5-1	-	TRBJ2-1	-	TGCGCCAGCAGCTTGGGACTTCCCGGAGACAATGAGCAGTTCTTC	CASSLGLPGDNEQFF